The rows below give T cell receptor beta chains drawn from one sample of a study of T-cell memory formation after mild COVID-19. TCRdb analysed the 5' RACE reads with MiXCR anew, one entry per CDR3 protein. Of about 320,000 distinct CDR3 sequences listed, roughly an eighth are singletons. The sequenced sample consisted of PBMCs or a T cell subset sorted from them (not recorded which). Every receptor here comes from a man aged 18 to 29 who had mild COVID-19 (a few samples of this study predate the infection). Cell type and time point are not known. The CDR3 runs from the conserved cysteine through the conserved F or W. The order of the fields is J gene, clone size, V gene, D gene, CDR3 protein, CDR3 DNA. A D gene is named only where the DNA matches it firmly. Rows give clone size only sometimes, using once, few, many, or a class for an expanded clone.

>TRBJ2-1|-|TRBV24-1|-
CATSRGGVVNEQFF
TGTGCCACCAGTCGTGGAGGGGTGGTAAATGAGCAGTTCTTC
>TRBJ2-7|few|TRBV10-2|-
CASSDPQTEQYF
TGCGCCAGCAGTGATCCACAGACCGAGCAGTACTTC
>TRBJ1-2|-|TRBV9|-
CASSEGTYGYTF
TGTGCCAGCAGCGAGGGGACCTATGGCTACACCTTC
>TRBJ1-1|few|TRBV7-9|TRBD1
CASRPQGVVERNLNTEAFF
TGTGCCAGCAGGCCCCAGGGGGTGGTGGAAAGGAATCTGAACACTGAAGCTTTCTTT
>TRBJ1-2|-|TRBV12-3/TRBV12-4|-
CASRLGWIRGYTF
TGTGCCAGCAGGCTAGGGTGGATTCGTGGCTACACCTTC
>TRBJ1-5|few|TRBV7-3|-
CASRKGEFNQPQHF
TGTGCCAGCAGAAAAGGGGAGTTCAATCAGCCCCAGCATTTT
>TRBJ1-2|few|TRBV3-2|-
CASTRLSLVGYTF
TGTGCCAGCACGAGACTGTCACTTGTGGGCTACACCTTC
>TRBJ2-3|few|TRBV12-3/TRBV12-4|-
CASSSVARTDFPQDTQYF
TGTGCCAGCAGTTCGGTGGCGAGGACAGATTTCCCCCAGGATACGCAGTATTTT
>TRBJ2-2|-|TRBV20-1|-
CSVNRGQAPGELFF
TGCAGTGTTAACCGGGGACAAGCGCCCGGGGAGCTGTTTTTT
>TRBJ2-3|few|TRBV7-2|-
CASSTRAGTTDTQYF
TGTGCCAGCAGCACGCGGGCAGGGACCACAGATACGCAGTATTTT
>TRBJ2-3|few|TRBV6-5|-
CASSGWGGTDTQYF
TGTGCCAGCAGTGGGTGGGGCGGCACAGATACGCAGTATTTT
>TRBJ2-1|-|TRBV5-1|-
CASSFRNYEQFF
TGCGCCAGCAGCTTCCGTAACTATGAGCAGTTCTTC
>TRBJ2-7|-|TRBV7-2|-
CASSFSWQGAYEQYF
TGTGCCAGCAGCTTTTCGTGGCAGGGCGCCTACGAGCAGTACTTC
>TRBJ1-3|-|TRBV4-1|-
CASSQGAGLERGNTIYF
TGCGCCAGCAGCCAAGGGGCAGGGTTGGAGAGGGGAAACACCATATATTTT
>TRBJ2-7|-|TRBV15|-
CATSFDRTYEQYF
TGTGCCACCAGTTTTGACAGGACCTACGAGCAGTACTTC
>TRBJ2-7|-|TRBV7-2|TRBD2
CASSSTSGAYEQYF
TGTGCCAGCAGCTCGACTAGCGGTGCCTACGAGCAGTACTTC
>TRBJ1-2|few|TRBV12-3/TRBV12-4|-
CASSFLAGGTGYTF
TGTGCCAGCAGTTTCCTGGCGGGGGGCACTGGCTACACCTTC
>TRBJ2-5|-|TRBV20-1|TRBD1
CSAITGGETQYF
TGCAGTGCTATAACAGGGGGAGAGACCCAGTACTTC
>TRBJ2-3|few|TRBV6-2/TRBV6-3|-
CASSNGATQYF
TGTGCCAGCAGTAATGGGGCTACGCAGTATTTT
>TRBJ2-7|-|TRBV20-1|TRBD2
CSANGLGYEQYF
TGCAGTGCTAACGGACTAGGCTACGAGCAGTACTTC
>TRBJ1-6|few|TRBV7-9|TRBD1
CASSLWTGQDYNSPLHF
TGTGCCAGCAGCTTATGGACAGGACAGGACTATAATTCACCCCTCCACTTT
>TRBJ1-5|-|TRBV12-3/TRBV12-4|TRBD1
CASGTGGNQPQHF
TGTGCCAGTGGGACAGGGGGGAATCAGCCCCAGCATTTT
>TRBJ2-5|few|TRBV7-2|-
CASRPDSQETQYF
TGTGCCAGCAGGCCCGACAGTCAAGAGACCCAGTACTTC
>TRBJ1-6|-|TRBV6-1|TRBD1
CASLQGRDYKSPLHF
TGTGCCAGCCTACAGGGGAGAGACTATAAGTCACCCCTCCACTTT
>TRBJ1-6|-|TRBV7-9|-
CASTTGGAYHPLHF
TGTGCCAGCACAACCGGGGGGGCCTATCATCCCCTCCACTTT
>TRBJ1-1|many|TRBV12-3/TRBV12-4|-
CASSRTAYTEAFF
TGTGCCAGCAGTCGGACAGCCTACACTGAAGCTTTCTTT
>TRBJ1-2|few|TRBV7-2|-
CASSLMPANYGYTF
TGTGCCAGCAGCTTAATGCCAGCTAACTATGGCTACACCTTC
>TRBJ1-1|few|TRBV11-1|TRBD1
CASSFLRGQGEAFF
TGTGCCAGCAGCTTCCTCAGGGGGCAAGGTGAAGCTTTCTTT
>TRBJ1-1|few|TRBV10-3|-
CAISGTDYTEAFF
TGTGCCATCAGTGGGACAGATTACACTGAAGCTTTCTTT
>TRBJ2-2|few|TRBV7-2|-
CASSLFAGNTGELFF
TGTGCCAGCAGCTTATTTGCAGGGAACACCGGGGAGCTGTTTTTT
>TRBJ2-5|-|TRBV5-1|-
CASSSDLKADQETQYF
TGCGCCAGCAGTTCGGACCTCAAAGCGGACCAAGAGACCCAGTACTTC
>TRBJ2-5|-|TRBV19|-
CASNQNSGGETQYF
TGTGCCAGTAATCAAAACTCAGGCGGGGAGACCCAGTACTTC
>TRBJ1-4|-|TRBV29-1|TRBD1
CSEDPGQNQLFF
TGCAGCGAAGACCCGGGACAGAACCAACTGTTTTTT
>TRBJ2-7|many|TRBV7-9|-
CASSLGPLVRSSYEQYF
TGTGCCAGCAGCTTAGGCCCCCTCGTGAGAAGCTCCTACGAGCAGTACTTC
>TRBJ2-3|few|TRBV30|TRBD2
CAWGALAGRTDTQYF
TGTGCCTGGGGTGCCCTAGCGGGGAGAACAGATACGCAGTATTTT
>TRBJ2-5|many|TRBV5-1|TRBD2
CASSLDGLAGSETQYF
TGCGCCAGCAGCTTGGACGGACTAGCGGGGTCTGAGACCCAGTACTTC
>TRBJ2-7|few|TRBV5-1|TRBD1
CASSLGSTSTGRYEQYF
TGCGCCAGCAGCTTGGGATCAACCTCGACAGGGCGCTACGAGCAGTACTTC
>TRBJ1-5|many|TRBV10-3|-
CAISEQAGRVNQPQHF
TGTGCCATCAGTGAGCAGGCGGGACGGGTAAATCAGCCCCAGCATTTT
>TRBJ1-5|few|TRBV20-1|-
CSASFPGNQPQHF
TGCAGTGCTAGTTTTCCAGGGAACCAGCCCCAGCATTTT
>TRBJ1-1|few|TRBV6-2/TRBV6-3|-
CASTIDRGATEAFF
TGTGCCAGCACTATCGATCGGGGGGCGACTGAAGCTTTCTTT
>TRBJ1-3|few|TRBV11-2|-
CASTTTLRVISGNTIYF
TGTGCCAGCACTACCACGTTGCGGGTCATCTCTGGAAACACCATATATTTT
>TRBJ1-1|-|TRBV29-1|TRBD1
CSARQGWGMNTEAFF
TGCAGCGCGAGACAGGGTTGGGGCATGAACACTGAAGCTTTCTTT
>TRBJ1-2|few|TRBV7-3|-
CASSLSGLQPNYGYTF
TGTGCCAGCAGCTTATCAGGGCTCCAGCCTAACTATGGCTACACCTTC
>TRBJ2-7|few|TRBV7-2|-
CASRLAGSRDEQYF
TGTGCCAGCAGATTGGCAGGTAGTCGGGACGAGCAGTACTTC
>TRBJ1-2|-|TRBV6-5|-
CASSFSPGAHGYTF
TGTGCCAGCAGTTTCTCTCCAGGGGCCCATGGCTACACCTTC
>TRBJ2-5|many|TRBV20-1|TRBD2
CSATPFARGGSETQYF
TGCAGTGCTACACCCTTTGCGCGGGGGGGCTCTGAGACCCAGTACTTC
>TRBJ2-5|-|TRBV9|-
CASSAGTETQYF
TGTGCCAGCAGCGCGGGAACAGAGACCCAGTACTTC